This entry features one T cell receptor (beta chain) sequence. Its specificity is not known. The sample belongs to a study of T cells after yellow fever vaccination. Study-wide background: Preparation used SMART-Seq v4 Ultra Low Input for the low-cell-number fractions.

Findings of the study overall: Overlap between CD4 and CD8 compartments was detected for a small share of clonotypes. A weaker but faster secondary response was observed, peaking on day 5 versus 15.

TCRdb used MiXCR to reprocess the 5' RACE reads, holding one entry per CDR3 protein. The table shows a few hundred thousand distinct CDR3 sequences, with roughly 13% occurring only once. Looked up from germline, CDR1 is SGHTA and CDR2 is FQGNSA. There are 15 residues in the CDR3. V was trimmed by 5 bases and J by 4 bases, leaving 15 bases between them. This receptor was taken from a man aged 25-45 years who received the YFV17D yellow fever vaccine. The J gene is TRBJ2-1, the V gene TRBV7-2; weak D call: TRBD2 (5 bases). Sequencing was performed on CD4+ T cells sorted from PBMCs, taken 45 days after the yellow fever booster vaccination. The CDR3 bases are TGTGCCAGCAGCGCGGGCCCTCCACTTTACAATGAGCAGTTCTTC. Its translation: CASSAGPPLYNEQFF.